This TCR beta chain was found in a study of CDR3 diversity in severe acne. The CDR3 spans 12 residues. V lost 6 bases to trimming and J lost 0 bases, with 5 bases between them. Germline loops: CDR1 ENHRY, CDR2 SYGVKD. TCRdb passed the PCR reads through MiXCR, listing each CDR3 protein once. The table has more than 80,000 distinct CDR3 sequences, under 55% seen once. The material sequenced was blood. The clonotype comes from a male donor with severe acne vulgaris. The genes are TRBV10-3 and TRBJ1-1; a possible D gene is TRBD1 (5 bases). The CDR3 reads CAIRGVNTEAFF. In nucleotides, the CDR3 is TGTGCCATCAGAGGGGTGAACACTGAAGCTTTCTTT.